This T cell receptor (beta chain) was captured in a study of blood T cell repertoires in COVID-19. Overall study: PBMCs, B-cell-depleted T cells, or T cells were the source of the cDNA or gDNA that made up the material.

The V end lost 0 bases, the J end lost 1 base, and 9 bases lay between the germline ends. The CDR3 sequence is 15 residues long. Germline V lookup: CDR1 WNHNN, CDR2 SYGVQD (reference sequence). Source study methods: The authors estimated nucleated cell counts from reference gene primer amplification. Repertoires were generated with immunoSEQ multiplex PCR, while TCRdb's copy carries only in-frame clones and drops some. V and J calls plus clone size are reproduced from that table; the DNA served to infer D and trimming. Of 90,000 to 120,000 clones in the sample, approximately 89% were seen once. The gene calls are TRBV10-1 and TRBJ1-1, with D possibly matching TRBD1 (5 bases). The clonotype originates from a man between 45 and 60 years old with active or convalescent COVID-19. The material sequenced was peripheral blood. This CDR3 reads CASSESTRGNTEAFF. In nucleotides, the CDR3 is TGCGCCAGCAGTGAGTCGACTAGGGGGAACACTGAAGCTTTCTTT.